This passage covers 11 T cell receptor beta chains from one sample sequenced in a study of cytomegalovirus exposure and HLA in healthy donors. Amplification used 60 Vbeta primers and 13 Jbeta primers. Clones were sequenced by immunoSEQ multiplex PCR, and TCRdb holds only the in-frame ones, with some missing. The repertoire holds some 170,000 clones, with roughly 74% as singletons. The specimen sequenced was PBMCs. Every receptor here comes from a female donor in good health and CMV-seronegative.

This clone appeared once. The chain couples TRBV5-4 to TRBJ1-2; D not certain. Germline CDR1 SGHNT, CDR2 YYREEE (reference sequence). The CDR3 is 15 residues long. V was cut by 5 bases and J by 3 bases, with 17 bases left in between. The CDR3 sequence: CASRSIVSSDYGYTF. The CDR3 DNA sequence: TGTGCCAGCAGATCGATCGTCTCTTCGGACTATGGCTACACCTTC. Full variable domain (outside the CDR3, taken from reference TRBV5-4 and TRBJ1-2): ETGVTQSPTHLIKTRGQQVTLRCSSQSGHNTVSWYQQALGQGPQFIFQYYREEENGRGNFPPRFSGLQFPNYSSELNVNALELDDSALYLCASRSIVSSDYGYTFGSGTRLTVV.

This sequence joins TRBV6-1 and TRBJ2-7; TRBD2 is a possible D gene (6 bases). This CDR3 contains 13 residues. Between the trimmed V and J ends, which lost 4 bases and 6 bases, there was a span of 13 bases. Germline lookup yields CDR1 MNHNS and CDR2 SASEGT. The CDR3 nucleotides read TGTGCCAGCAGTGGCTTCGGGGGAGGCGAGCAGTACTTC. It codes for CASSGFGGGEQYF.

The chain is built from TRBV11-3 and TRBJ2-1, with 9 bases lining up with TRBD2. The CDR3 is 17 residues long. V shed 3 bases, J shed 6 bases, and the junction held 12 bases outside the gene matches. In germline, CDR1 is SGHNT, CDR2 YENEEA. The CDR3 region is CASSFLPGLALGNEQFF. CDR3 coding DNA: TGTGCCAGCAGCTTCCTCCCGGGACTAGCTTTAGGCAATGAGCAGTTCTTC.

This clone was picked up a small number of times. The chain has TRBV18 and TRBJ1-1, with 8 bases identical to TRBD1. V lost 5 bases to trimming and J lost 7 bases; unmatched junction nucleotides: 6. There are 13 residues in the CDR3. CDR1 and CDR2 (germline): KGHSH, LQKENI. This chain's CDR3 is CASSEDRDGEAFF. Here the CDR3 DNA reads TGTGCCAGCTCAGAGGACAGGGATGGTGAAGCTTTCTTT.

With respect to this clone: The sample contains more than one DNA sequence encoding this CDR3. V and J are TRBV9 and TRBJ2-5; TRBD2 might be the D (6 bases). This CDR3 spans 12 amino acids. Between the trimmed V and J ends, which lost 3 bases and 4 bases, there was a span of 7 bases. The germline V gene has CDR1 SGDLS and CDR2 YYNGEE. The CDR3 loop reads CASSEGGETQYF. The CDR3 nucleotides are TGTGCCAGCAGCGAGGGAGGAGAGACCCAGTACTTC.

This chain links TRBV18 with TRBJ2-7, with TRBD2 as a possible D gene (5 bases). The CDR3 spans 13 residues. Per germline, CDR1 KGHSH and CDR2 LQKENI. V lost 3 bases and J lost 6, with 12 bases in between. The CDR3, as DNA: TGTGCCAGCTCACCGGATGCAGAGGGCGAGCAGTACTTC. Protein: CASSPDAEGEQYF. The whole variable domain, remainder taken from reference TRBV18 and TRBJ2-7, is NAGVMQNPRHLVRRRGQEARLRCSPMKGHSHVYWYRQLPEEGLKFMVYLQKENIIDESGMPKERFSAEFPKEGPSILRIQQVVRGDSAAYFCASSPDAEGEQYFGPGTRLTVT.

This rearrangement joins TRBV2 to TRBJ2-1, with D hard to call. CDR3 length equals 10 residues. Germline lookup yields CDR1 SNHLY and CDR2 FYNNEI. The V end lost 9 bases, the J end lost 5 bases, and 5 bases lay between the germline ends. The CDR3 reads CARADNEQFF. The CDR3 bases are TGTGCCAGGGCGGACAATGAGCAGTTCTTC.

This clone was detected only a few times. The chain employs TRBV11-3 and TRBJ2-1, with 7 bases that match TRBD1. Germline loops: CDR1 SGHNT, CDR2 YENEEA. Trimming removed 4 bases from V and 9 bases from J; junction bases left unmatched: 9. The CDR3 runs to 14 residues. CDR3 coding DNA: TGTGCCAGCAGCTCTTCGACAGGGATCGGTGAGCAGTTCTTC. It is translated as CASSSSTGIGEQFF.

The chain links TRBV4-1 to TRBJ1-2; 8 nucleotides align to TRBD1. CDR1 and CDR2 (germline): MGHRA, YSYEKL. V dropped 1 base and J dropped 2; count of bases not matched to a gene: 12. The CDR3 contains 18 residues. CDR3 in DNA: TGCGCCAGCAGCCAAGGAGTCGCAGGACAGGGCGTAAACTATGGCTACACCTTC. Its translation: CASSQGVAGQGVNYGYTF.

The chain has TRBV11-3 and TRBJ1-4, with a possible D match to TRBD1 (5 bases). This CDR3 is 17 amino acids long. Trimming left V 5 bases short and J 2 bases short, with 18 bases between. Germline-derived CDR1 and CDR2 are SGHNT and YENEEA. DNA for the CDR3: TGTGCCAGCAGCGACGGGACTTCCCTGGGCACTAATGAAAAACTGTTTTTT. Translation gives CASSDGTSLGTNEKLFF.

The chain recombines TRBV6-1 with TRBJ1-1; a weak D match, TRBD1 (5 bases). There are 14 residues in the CDR3. The V end lost 5 bases, the J end lost 5 bases, and 15 bases lay between the germline ends. Germline V gene sequence: CDR1 MNHNS, CDR2 SASEGT. DNA of the CDR3: TGTGCCAGCAGTTCCCCGGGGGTTCGGACTGAAGCTTTCTTT. This encodes CASSSPGVRTEAFF.